This T cell receptor (beta chain) originates from a study of blood T cell repertoires in COVID-19. At the level of the study: PBMCs, B-cell-depleted T cells, or T cells were the source of the cDNA or gDNA that made up the material.

The CDR3 loop spans 13 amino acids. Trimming at V came to 8 bases and at J to 3 bases, leaving 2 bases not matched to a gene. Germline V gives CDR1 SGHVS, CDR2 FNYEAQ. In the original analysis: Amplification with reference gene primers provided the estimates of nucleated cell counts. TCRdb keeps only in-frame clones here, not all; method: immunoSEQ multiplex PCR. The DNA gave D and trimming, while V, J and clone size come from that table. The sample has fewer than 110,000 clones, around 89% seen once. The sequencing sample was made of peripheral blood. This chain joins TRBV7-6 and TRBJ2-1, with 9 bases lining up with TRBD1. The receptor comes from a woman aged 55-69 years with acute or convalescent COVID-19. CDR3 DNA sequence: TGTGCCAGCGGGGACAGGGTCTACAATGAGCAGTTCTTC. It specifies CASGDRVYNEQFF.